The 8 T cell receptor beta chains given below trace back to one sample, sequenced in a study of blood T cell repertoires in COVID-19. The assay was immunoSEQ multiplex PCR, and TCRdb's table has in-frame clones only and misses some. Among 250,000 or so clones, approximately 89% were seen once, and the ten largest hold around 3.6%. Specimen: PBMCs or T cells enriched from blood (not recorded which). These receptors all come from a woman in her 30s who had been exposed to COVID-19.

J is TRBJ2-7 and V is TRBV27; 7 bases are shared with TRBD2. The CDR3 sequence is 15 residues long. V lost 3 bases, J lost 0 bases, and 5 bases stayed unmatched. Looked up from germline, CDR1 is MNHEY and CDR2 is SMNVEV (reference sequence). The CDR3 DNA reads TGTGCCAGCAGTTTTATGGCGGGAGACTCCTACGAGCAGTACTTC. Its protein is CASSFMAGDSYEQYF.

This clone was seen ten or more times. The V gene is TRBV29-1, the J gene TRBJ1-2, with a weak D call TRBD1 (5 bases). Between the trimmed V and J ends, which lost 7 bases and 4 bases, there was a span of 16 bases. The germline CDR1 and CDR2 sequences are SQVTM and ANQGSEA. The length of the CDR3 is 13 residues. CDR3 residues: CSATGDGAYGYTF. CDR3 DNA: TGCAGCGCAACAGGCGACGGAGCCTATGGCTACACCTTC. Variable domain in full (rest from reference TRBV29-1 and TRBJ1-2): SAVISQKPSRDICQRGTSLTIQCQVDSQVTMMFWYRQQPGQSLTLIATANQGSEATYESGFVIDKFPISRPNLTFSTLTVSNMSPEDSSIYLCSATGDGAYGYTFGSGTRLTVV.

This clone was counted once. The CDR3 sequence is CASRRTALNSPLHF. The CDR3 bases are TGTGCCAGCAGGAGGACAGCCTTGAATTCACCCCTCCACTTT. The gene calls are TRBV6-5 and TRBJ1-6; tentative D call: TRBD1 (6 bases). V lost 6 bases and J 7 bases, leaving 13 bases between the germline ends. Germline loops: CDR1 MNHEY, CDR2 SVGAGI. The CDR3 consists of 14 residues.

The chain couples TRBV2 to TRBJ2-7, with 9 bases aligning to TRBD2. In germline, CDR1 is SNHLY, CDR2 FYNNEI. CDR3 length: 16 amino acids. V lost 3 bases to trimming and J lost 5 bases; unmatched junction nucleotides: 11. The CDR3 is CASSEPLASGTHEQYF. The CDR3, as DNA: TGTGCCAGCAGTGAGCCCCTAGCTAGCGGGACCCACGAGCAGTACTTC. The full variable domain, rest sourced from reference TRBV2 and TRBJ2-7, is EPEVTQTPSHQVTQMGQEVILRCVPISNHLYFYWYRQILGQKVEFLVSFYNNEISEKSEIFDDQFSVERPDGSNFTLKIRSTKLEDSAMYFCASSEPLASGTHEQYFGPGTRLTVT.

The chain recombines TRBV9 with TRBJ1-3, with D perhaps TRBD1 (6 bases). The CDR3 contains 15 residues. V was shortened by 4 bases and J by 0 bases, with 11 bases between the two germline ends. Germline values: CDR1 SGDLS, CDR2 YYNGEE. The CDR3 region is CASSPDRHSGNTIYF. DNA of the CDR3: TGTGCCAGCAGCCCGGACAGACACTCTGGAAACACCATATATTTT.

This clone was seen a handful of times. CDR3 sequence reads: CASSPEARGEQYF. CDR3 nucleotides: TGTGCCAGCAGCCCCGAAGCTAGAGGCGAGCAGTACTTC. This rearrangement joins TRBV3-1 (or the pseudogene TRBV3-2) to TRBJ2-7, with no clear D. There are 13 residues in the CDR3. From germline, CDR1 is LGHDT and CDR2 YNNKEL (reference sequence). With 4 bases removed from V and 6 bases from J, the gap between germline ends came to 13 bases.

This clone was counted once. The genes are TRBV14 and TRBJ2-7, with D tentatively TRBD2 (6 bases). Germline CDR1 is SGHDN and CDR2 is FVKESK. The V end lost 1 base, the J end lost 3 bases, and 10 bases lay between the germline ends. The CDR3 sequence is 14 residues long. The CDR3 region is CASSQVNSGYEQYF. The CDR3 DNA follows: TGTGCCAGCAGCCAAGTTAATAGCGGCTACGAGCAGTACTTC. The complete variable domain, with remaining parts taken from reference TRBV14 and TRBJ2-7, reads EAGVTQFPSHSVIEKGQTVTLRCDPISGHDNLYWYRRVMGKEIKFLLHFVKESKQDESGMPNNRFLAERTGGTYSTLKVQPAELEDSGVYFCASSQVNSGYEQYFGPGTRLTVT.

The chain joins TRBV2 to TRBJ2-7, with 8 bases identical to TRBD1. CDR1 SNHLY and CDR2 FYNNEI come from the germline V gene. This CDR3 has 16 residues. Trimming took 7 bases from V and 6 from J; bases not matched to a gene: 17. This chain's CDR3 is CASTGTVDRGLTEQYF. CDR3 DNA sequence: TGTGCCAGCACCGGGACGGTCGACAGGGGTTTGACCGAGCAGTACTTC.